These 12 T cell receptor beta chains originate from one sample sequenced in a study of identical twins. TCRdb ran MiXCR on the 5' RACE reads and lists one entry per CDR3 protein. The sample lists around 490,000 distinct CDR3 sequences; 13% to 15% were seen once. Separately, the same data were catalogued under a study of yellow fever vaccine responses in identical twins.

The specimen sequenced was CD4+ T cells sorted from blood. These receptors were taken from a woman aged 18-35 years in good health.

This chain links TRBV4-2 with TRBJ2-5; 8 bases align to TRBD2. The CDR3 is 14 residues long. Germline trimming cut 4 bases from V and 4 bases from J; bases unmatched to any gene: 5. Per the germline V gene, CDR1 is LGHNA and CDR2 is YNFKEQ. The CDR3 region has the DNA TGTGCCAGCAGCCGACTAGCGCCACTAGAGACCCAGTACTTC. Its protein is CASSRLAPLETQYF.

The sample holds many counts of this clonotype. J is TRBJ2-7 and V is TRBV28; 7 nucleotides line up with TRBD1. From germline, CDR1 is MDHEN and CDR2 SYDVKM. V shed 6 bases, J shed 4 bases, and the junction held 12 bases outside the gene matches. The CDR3 is 15 residues long. Here the CDR3 reads CASRRSGQSLYEQYF. CDR3 nucleotide sequence: TGTGCCAGCAGAAGATCGGGACAGAGCCTTTACGAGCAGTACTTC.

This clonotype was recorded a few times. CDR3 sequence: CASSLERTGGSGANVLTF. The CDR3 DNA sequence: TGCGCCAGCAGCTTGGAAAGGACAGGGGGATCTGGGGCCAACGTCCTGACTTTC. The chain is built from TRBV5-1 and TRBJ2-6; TRBD1 matches at 10 bases. V lost 0 bases, J lost 1 base, and 4 bases stayed unmatched. Germline CDR1 is SGHRS and CDR2 is YFSETQ. The CDR3 is 18 residues long.

The chain carries TRBV7-2 and TRBJ2-3; D may be TRBD1 or TRBD2 (5 bases each). Germline V gene sequence: CDR1 SGHTA, CDR2 FQGNSA. The CDR3 is made up of 15 amino acids. The ends were cut back, 3 bases at V and 5 bases at J, with 15 bases in the middle. The DNA of the CDR3 is TGTGCCAGCAGCTTTATTAGGGGAGCGATAGATACGCAGTATTTT. The encoded protein is CASSFIRGAIDTQYF.

The V and J genes are TRBV24-1 and TRBJ1-2, with D unclear. Per germline, CDR1 KGHDR and CDR2 SFDVKD. Trimming removed 5 bases at V and 4 bases at J, with 10 bases between. The CDR3 spans 13 residues. The CDR3 spells CATSVGNGYGYTF. The CDR3 DNA is TGTGCCACCAGTGTCGGCAACGGCTATGGCTACACCTTC.

Only a few counts were recorded for this clonotype. The chain uses TRBV12-5 and TRBJ2-1, with 10 bases lining up with TRBD2. CDR1 is LGHNT and CDR2 is FRNRAP in the germline V gene. The CDR3 is 16 residues long. J lost 9 bases, V lost 6 bases, and 14 bases had no gene match. The CDR3 bases are TGTGCTAGTGGAGCTACCCTGGGACTAGCGTTTGGTGAGCAGTTCTTC. Its protein product is CASGATLGLAFGEQFF.

In this sample, this clonotype turned up many times. The V gene is TRBV28, the J gene TRBJ2-3; TRBD1 might be the D (7 bases). This CDR3 contains 15 residues. V was cut by 5 bases and J by 3 bases, with 15 bases left in between. Germline V gene data show CDR1 as MDHEN and CDR2 as SYDVKM. CDR3 amino acids: CASSEIPGGTDTQYF. The CDR3 coding sequence is TGTGCCAGCAGTGAAATCCCAGGGGGGACAGATACGCAGTATTTT. Using reference TRBV28 and TRBJ2-3 for the parts outside the CDR3, the full variable domain is DVKVTQSSRYLVKRTGEKVFLECVQDMDHENMFWYRQDPGLGLRLIYFSYDVKMKEKGDIPEGYSVSREKKERFSLILESASTNQTSMYLCASSEIPGGTDTQYFGPGTRLTVL.

Turning to this clonotype: Relative to the germline gene, one junction end is altered; a read error may explain this. The chain links TRBV13 to TRBJ2-2; no firm D call. Germline lookup yields CDR1 PRHDT and CDR2 FYEKMQ (reference sequence). The CDR3 spans 17 residues. DNA of the CDR3: TGTGCCATCAGCTATCGCACCACTCGGACGGCCTCCGGGGAGCTGTTTTTT. It translates to CAISYRTTRTASGELFF.

This clonotype was observed a few times. The chain joins TRBV6-5 to TRBJ2-7, with 10 bases lining up with TRBD1. This CDR3 is built from 15 residues. V dropped 0 bases and J dropped 5; count of bases not matched to a gene: 4. Germline CDR1 reads MNHEY; CDR2 reads SVGAGI. CDR3 protein: CASSYSGTGVNEQYF. The CDR3 nucleotides are TGTGCCAGCAGTTACTCCGGGACAGGGGTCAACGAGCAGTACTTC.

The chain employs TRBV7-9 and TRBJ1-6, with D uncertain. V lost 6 bases to trimming and J lost 7 bases, with 13 bases between them. CDR1 and CDR2 from the germline V gene are SEHNR and FQNEAQ (reference sequence). The CDR3 loop spans 14 amino acids. In DNA form, the CDR3 reads TGTGCCAGCAGAGAAACAGCCGAAAATTCACCCCTCCACTTT. Translated, it gives CASRETAENSPLHF.

This clonotype was picked up a small number of times. The rearrangement uses TRBV5-4 and TRBJ2-1, with D possibly being TRBD1 or TRBD2 (5 bases each). V gave up 2 bases and J gave up 9 bases, with 33 bases separating them. Germline V gives CDR1 SGHNT, CDR2 YYREEE (reference sequence). The CDR3 covers 20 residues. As DNA, the CDR3 is TGTGCCAGCAGCTTTAGTAGAGAGGGGAGAGGGAGTTTTGGCCGGAGTGAGCAGTTCTTC. The encoded protein is CASSFSREGRGSFGRSEQFF.

J is TRBJ1-6 and V is TRBV6-5; no definite D call. Germline V CDR1 and CDR2: MNHEY, SVGAGI. V was clipped by 0 bases and J by 7 bases, with 10 bases between them. CDR3 length equals 15 residues. The DNA for the CDR3 is TGTGCCAGCAGTTACTCGAACAGACCGAATTCACCCCTCCACTTT. It encodes CASSYSNRPNSPLHF.